The 9 T cell receptor beta chains below come from one sample, sequenced in a study of blood T cell repertoires in COVID-19. Clones were sequenced by immunoSEQ multiplex PCR, and TCRdb holds only the in-frame ones, with some missing. This table holds some 29,000 clones, almost 85% found once. The sample was peripheral blood. Receptor source: an elderly man with active COVID-19.

There are a few counts of this clone. The chain couples TRBV6-5 to TRBJ2-5; 8 bases fit TRBD2. V gave up 6 bases and J gave up 2 bases; unmatched junction bases: 8. Germline loops: CDR1 MNHEY, CDR2 SVGAGI. This CDR3 is 15 amino acids long. The CDR3 spells CASRSGGRGQETQYF. The CDR3 DNA follows: TGTGCCAGCAGATCGGGGGGGCGGGGGCAAGAGACCCAGTACTTC.

The V and J genes are TRBV12-3 or TRBV12-4 and TRBJ1-2, with D perhaps matching TRBD1 (6 bases). V gave up 6 bases and J gave up 6 bases, with 14 bases separating them. CDR3 length equals 13 residues. The CDR3 DNA sequence: TGTGCCAGCAGGAACAGGGTACTAGATGGCTACACCTTC. Its translation is CASRNRVLDGYTF.

The chain carries TRBV30 and TRBJ2-5, with D possibly matching TRBD1 (6 bases). Germline CDR1 GTSNPN, CDR2 SVGIG (reference sequence). V was cut by 3 bases and J by 1 base, with 9 bases left in between. The CDR3 extends over 13 amino acids. The CDR3: CAWRGQPQETQYF. The CDR3 nucleotides read TGTGCCTGGAGAGGACAGCCCCAAGAGACCCAGTACTTC.

This clone was found a few times. This sequence joins TRBV28 and TRBJ1-5; 10 bases are a match to TRBD1. The ends lost 4 bases at V and 0 bases at J; junction bases unmatched: 6. CDR3 size: 17 residues. Germline CDR1 reads MDHEN; CDR2 reads SYDVKM. CDR3 region: CASSSGTGVHSNQPQHF. The CDR3 coding sequence is TGTGCCAGCAGTTCCGGGACAGGGGTCCATAGCAATCAGCCCCAGCATTTT.

The rearrangement joins TRBV29-1 to TRBJ1-2; TRBD1 is a possible D gene (6 bases). Germline V lookup: CDR1 SQVTM, CDR2 ANQGSEA. Deletions cut 8 bases from V and 5 bases from J, with 15 bases between. The CDR3 is made up of 12 amino acids. CDR3 sequence: CSSWDTSYGYTF. The CDR3 coding sequence is TGCAGCTCCTGGGACACCTCGTATGGCTACACCTTC.

The chain employs TRBV5-1 and TRBJ2-7; D uncertain. The V and J ends lost 1 base and 0 bases respectively, with 8 bases between them. Germline loops: CDR1 SGHRS, CDR2 YFSETQ. The CDR3 has 14 residues. CDR3 DNA sequence: TGCGCCAGCAGCTTGTCTGGAGACTCCTACGAGCAGTACTTC. It specifies CASSLSGDSYEQYF.

This clone has just one count. The chain employs TRBV2 and TRBJ1-5; D perhaps matches TRBD1 (5 bases). CDR3 length: 14 residues. Germline CDR1 reads SNHLY; CDR2 reads FYNNEI. V dropped 6 bases and J dropped 3 bases, with 12 bases sitting between them. The CDR3 nucleotides read TGTGCCAGCAGGGGGGGAGTTTCCAATCAGCCCCAGCATTTT. Translated: CASRGGVSNQPQHF.

V usage is TRBV5-4 and J usage is TRBJ2-1; 7 bases are shared with TRBD2. The V gene's germline CDR1 is SGHNT and CDR2 YYREEE (reference sequence). The CDR3 length is 15 residues. The junction had 12 bases not matched to a gene; V was cut back by 4 bases and J by 8 bases. The CDR3 region is CASSGSGAYRDEQFF. The CDR3 DNA is TGTGCCAGCAGCGGGAGCGGGGCCTACCGCGATGAGCAGTTCTTC. The full variable domain, completed using reference TRBV5-4 and TRBJ2-1, is ETGVTQSPTHLIKTRGQQVTLRCSSQSGHNTVSWYQQALGQGPQFIFQYYREEENGRGNFPPRFSGLQFPNYSSELNVNALELDDSALYLCASSGSGAYRDEQFFGPGTRLTVL.

The rearrangement joins TRBV5-1 to TRBJ1-3, with a possible D match to TRBD1 (6 bases). Germline V lookup: CDR1 SGHRS, CDR2 YFSETQ. The V end lost 4 bases, the J end lost 4 bases, and 15 bases lay between the germline ends. This CDR3 spans 15 amino acids. CDR3 DNA: TGCGCCAGCAGCCCAGGACAGACGGGGGGAAACACCATATATTTT. Its protein is CASSPGQTGGNTIYF.